This TCR beta chain was obtained from a study of CD8 T cells in ankylosing spondylitis. Study-level points and caveats: Blood from ankylosing spondylitis patients appeared to carry a characteristic roughly 8-variant TCR beta motif.

Only a few counts were recorded for this clonotype. The antigen is unknown. Via MiXCR, TCRdb re-called the 5' RACE reads, giving one row per CDR3 protein. The table has over 450,000 distinct CDR3 sequences, 12% seen once; the top ten hold under 7.5%. V lost 6 bases and J 7 bases, leaving 10 bases between the germline ends. The CDR3 extends over 12 amino acids. The germline V gene has CDR1 SGHDN and CDR2 FVKESK. Sequencing was performed on blood, either unsorted or a sorted T cell fraction (not recorded which). This clonotype originated in a male donor with ankylosing spondylitis. The chain recombines TRBV14 with TRBJ2-1, with TRBD2 as a possible D gene (5 bases). This chain's CDR3 is CASRGIANEQFF. In nucleotides, the CDR3 is TGTGCCAGCAGGGGAATAGCGAATGAGCAGTTCTTC.